This T cell receptor (beta chain) was sequenced for a study of blood T cell repertoires in COVID-19. Study-level background: COVID-19 samples from acute and convalescent phases originated in the United States, Italy and Spain. T cells, B-cell-depleted T cells, or PBMCs supplied cDNA or gDNA.

Seattle enrolled patients during active infection and tracked them longitudinally. Germline CDR1 is KGHSH and CDR2 is LQKENI. V shed 2 bases and J shed 4 bases, with 11 bases lying between them. This CDR3 contains 14 residues. Authors' processing steps: Using reference gene primer amplification, nucleated cell counts were estimated. Assay: immunoSEQ multiplex PCR; the TCRdb copy retains only in-frame clones and omits some. That table is the source of V, J and clone size, and D and trimming were worked out from the DNA. The sample has around 480,000 clones, 88% seen once. The sequencing input was peripheral blood. This chain uses TRBV18 with TRBJ1-1; TRBD1 might be the D (5 bases). This receptor was identified in a woman between 45 and 60 years old with COVID-19, enrolled during active disease. DNA of the CDR3: TGTGCCAGCTCACCAAGCCAGGGAGGCACTGAAGCTTTCTTT. Translation gives CASSPSQGGTEAFF.